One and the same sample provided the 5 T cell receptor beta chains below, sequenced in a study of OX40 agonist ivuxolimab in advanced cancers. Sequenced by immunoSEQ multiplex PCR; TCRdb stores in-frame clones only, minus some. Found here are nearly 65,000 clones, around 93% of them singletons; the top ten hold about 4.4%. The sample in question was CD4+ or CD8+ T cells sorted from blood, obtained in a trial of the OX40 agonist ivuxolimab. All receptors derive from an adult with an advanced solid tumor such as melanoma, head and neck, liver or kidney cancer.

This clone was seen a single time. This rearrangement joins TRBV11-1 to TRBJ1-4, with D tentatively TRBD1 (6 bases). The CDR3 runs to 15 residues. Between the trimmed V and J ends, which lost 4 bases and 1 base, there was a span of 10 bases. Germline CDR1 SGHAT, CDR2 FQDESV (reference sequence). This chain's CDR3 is CASSSNRETNEKLFF. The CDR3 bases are TGTGCCAGCAGCTCAAACAGGGAAACTAATGAAAAACTGTTTTTT. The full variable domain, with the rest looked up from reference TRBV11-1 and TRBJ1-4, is EAEVAQSPRYKITEKSQAVAFWCDPISGHATLYWYRQILGQGPELLVQFQDESVVDDSQLPKDRFSAERLKGVDSTLKIQPAELGDSAMYLCASSSNRETNEKLFFGSGTQLSVL.

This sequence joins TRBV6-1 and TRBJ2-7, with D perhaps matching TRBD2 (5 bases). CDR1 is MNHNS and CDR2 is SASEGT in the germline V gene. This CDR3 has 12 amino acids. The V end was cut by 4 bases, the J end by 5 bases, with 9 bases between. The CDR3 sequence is CASSGPGNEQYV. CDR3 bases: TGTGCCAGCAGTGGTCCCGGGAACGAGCAGTACGTC.

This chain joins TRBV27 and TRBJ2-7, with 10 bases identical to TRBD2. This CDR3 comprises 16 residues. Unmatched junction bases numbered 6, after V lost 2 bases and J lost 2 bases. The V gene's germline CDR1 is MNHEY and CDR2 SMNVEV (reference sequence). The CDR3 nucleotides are TGTGCCAGCAGTTTAGGGGCTAGCGGGGGAGCCTACGAGCAGTACTTC. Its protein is CASSLGASGGAYEQYF.

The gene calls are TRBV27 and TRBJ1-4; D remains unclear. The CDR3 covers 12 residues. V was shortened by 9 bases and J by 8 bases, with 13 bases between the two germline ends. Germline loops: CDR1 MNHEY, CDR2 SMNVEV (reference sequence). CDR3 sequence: CASALNGEKLFF. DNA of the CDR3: TGTGCCAGTGCCCTAAATGGCGAAAAACTGTTTTTT. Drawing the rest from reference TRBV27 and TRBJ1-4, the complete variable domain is EAQVTQNPRYLITVTGKKLTVTCSQNMNHEYMSWYRQDPGLGLRQIYYSMNVEVTDKGDVPEGYKVSRKEKRNFPLILESPSPNQTSLYFCASALNGEKLFFGSGTQLSVL.

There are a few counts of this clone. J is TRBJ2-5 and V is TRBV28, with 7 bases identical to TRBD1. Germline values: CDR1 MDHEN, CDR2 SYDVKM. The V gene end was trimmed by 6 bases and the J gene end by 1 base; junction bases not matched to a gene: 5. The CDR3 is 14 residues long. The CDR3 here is CASSRDRAQETQYF. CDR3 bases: TGTGCCAGCAGCCGAGACAGGGCCCAAGAGACCCAGTACTTC.